This TCR beta chain was recovered during a study of technical replicates of blood from several donors. This CDR3 has 15 residues. V was trimmed by 5 bases and J by 3 bases, leaving 14 bases between them. The germline CDR1 and CDR2 sequences are ENHRY and SYGVKD. Sequencing was performed with immunoSEQ multiplex PCR; in TCRdb, only in-frame clones are kept and a portion is missing. This sample has 70,000 or so clones, with 80% to 90% found just once. This clonotype originated in a human donor in good health. Some clones in this sample may be carry-over from other donors' samples. The rearrangement uses TRBV10-3 and TRBJ1-3, with D possibly TRBD1 on 6 matching bases. The source material was PBMCs. As DNA, the CDR3 is TGTGCCATCAGTCACCTTATACAGGGTGGAAACACCATATATTTT. This codes for CAISHLIQGGNTIYF.